This TCR beta chain appears in the sequencing data of a study of low-dose radiotherapy and immunotherapy resistance in tumors. This clonotype was observed many times. As for time point: after trial treatment. Treatment meaning: LDRT plus nivolumab, ipilimumab, low-dose cyclophosphamide and aspirin (RACIN trial). Germline assignment: CDR1 LNHDA and CDR2 SQIVND (reference sequence). This CDR3 is 17 amino acids long. V was shortened by 6 bases and J by 0 bases, with 18 bases between the two germline ends. Primers used for first-strand cDNA, a TRAV- and TRBV-specific set, covered both alpha and beta chains. Amplification, which lasted roughly 20 PCR cycles, used a constant-region primer and V-primer adapter to amplify TCRs. A single record per CDR3 protein comes from TCRdb applying MiXCR to the reads. In the table there are tens of thousands of distinct CDR3 sequences, 20% to 25% of which are singletons.

This sample comprised PBMCs, obtained after low-dose radiotherapy plus immunotherapy. The chain couples TRBV19 to TRBJ1-5; D is unclear. The receptor was derived from a female donor with ovarian cancer. CDR3 sequence (DNA): TGTGCCAGTAGATCACCCGCGACGGGTTCTAGCAATCAGCCCCAGCATTTT. Translation: CASRSPATGSSNQPQHF.